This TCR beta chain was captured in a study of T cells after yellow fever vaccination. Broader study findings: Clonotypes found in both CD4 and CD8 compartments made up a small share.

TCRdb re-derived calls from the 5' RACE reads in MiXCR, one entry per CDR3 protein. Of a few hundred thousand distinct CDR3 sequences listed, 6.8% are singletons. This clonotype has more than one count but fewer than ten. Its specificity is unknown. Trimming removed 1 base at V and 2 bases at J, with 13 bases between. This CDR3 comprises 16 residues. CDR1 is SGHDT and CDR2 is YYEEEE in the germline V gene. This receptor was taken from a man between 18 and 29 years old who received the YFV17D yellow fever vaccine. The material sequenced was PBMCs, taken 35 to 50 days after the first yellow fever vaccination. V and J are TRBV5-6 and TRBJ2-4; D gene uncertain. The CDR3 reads CASSLLGGDTKNIQYF. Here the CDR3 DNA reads TGTGCCAGCAGCTTGTTAGGTGGGGATACCAAAAACATTCAGTACTTC.